The present TCR beta chain was sequenced within a study of low-dose radiotherapy and immunotherapy resistance in tumors. About the study: Treatment of Cohort 1 consisted of 0.5 Gy per fraction every 2 weeks, adding up to 6.5 Gy. Oral administration of aspirin 300 mg daily occurred for four cycles, commencing at cycle 1 day 1.

First-strand cDNA relied on TRAV- and TRBV-specific primers spanning alpha and beta chains. Amplification of TCRs used a constant-region primer and V-primer adapter for around 19 PCR cycles. TCRdb re-called the reads with MiXCR, one entry per CDR3 protein. Found here are roughly 56,000 distinct CDR3 sequences, 23% of them singletons; the top ten hold 6% to 8.5%. This clonotype was counted ten times or more. Germline loops: CDR1 SGHTA, CDR2 FQGNSA. J gave up 0 bases and V 4 bases, and 16 bases lay outside the gene matches. This CDR3 has 20 residues. As for time point: after trial treatment. Treatment noted: LDRT plus nivolumab, ipilimumab, low-dose cyclophosphamide and aspirin (RACIN trial).

This sample comprised PBMCs, obtained after low-dose radiotherapy plus immunotherapy. The receptor's source is a male donor with prostate cancer. V usage is TRBV7-2 and J usage is TRBJ2-3; TRBD2 agrees at 10 bases. CDR3 loop: CASSSNRKRGGLPSTDTQYF. CDR3 sequence (DNA): TGTGCCAGCAGCTCTAACCGAAAGCGGGGGGGCCTTCCTAGCACAGATACGCAGTATTTT. The entire variable domain, with the rest obtained from reference TRBV7-2 and TRBJ2-3, is as follows: GAGVSQSPSNKVTEKGKDVELRCDPISGHTALYWYRQSLGQGLEFLIYFQGNSAPDKSGLPSDRFSAERTGGSVSTLTIQRTQQEDSAVYLCASSSNRKRGGLPSTDTQYFGPGTRLTVL.